This TCR beta chain came from a study of T cell changes during pregnancy in multiple sclerosis. Germline lookup yields CDR1 MGHRA and CDR2 YSYEKL. The CDR3 consists of 14 residues. Trimming cost V 0 bases and J 3 bases, with 6 bases left between them. Sequenced by immunoSEQ multiplex PCR; TCRdb stores in-frame clones only, minus some. The sample includes just under 80,000 clones, 85% to 95% seen only once; the top ten take 0.75%. The sample here was peripheral blood, taken in the second trimester of pregnancy. This TCR derives from a female donor in good health, enrolled as a control in a pregnancy study. V is TRBV4-1 and J is TRBJ1-5; D not resolved. The CDR3 loop reads CASSQETVNQPQHF. CDR3 in DNA: TGCGCCAGCAGCCAAGAAACAGTCAATCAGCCCCAGCATTTT.